The clone carrying this T cell receptor (beta chain) was found a few times. Its antigen remains unidentified. TCRdb redid the calling of the 5' RACE reads with MiXCR, one entry per CDR3 protein. The table includes around 200,000 distinct CDR3 sequences, over 9% detected once. Trimming cost V 3 bases and J 2 bases, with 13 bases left between them. CDR3 length equals 15 residues. This entry comes from a study of T-cell memory formation after mild COVID-19. Study-wide results and caveats: CD4+ clones that contracted lay mainly in CM and EM; CD8+ ones lay in EMRA. Whereas later expanders leaned CD4+, clones contracting day 15 to 85 showed a balanced CD4/CD8 makeup.

This rearrangement joins TRBV12-3 or TRBV12-4 to TRBJ2-5, with D possibly TRBD2 on 5 matching bases. This clonotype was sampled from a man in his late teens or twenties who had mild COVID-19 (a few samples of this study predate the infection). Cell type and time point are not known. Sequenced input: PBMCs or a T cell subset sorted from them (not recorded which). CDR3 region: CASSLKRRGQETQYF. In nucleotides, the CDR3 is TGTGCCAGCAGTTTGAAGCGGCGCGGACAAGAGACCCAGTACTTC.